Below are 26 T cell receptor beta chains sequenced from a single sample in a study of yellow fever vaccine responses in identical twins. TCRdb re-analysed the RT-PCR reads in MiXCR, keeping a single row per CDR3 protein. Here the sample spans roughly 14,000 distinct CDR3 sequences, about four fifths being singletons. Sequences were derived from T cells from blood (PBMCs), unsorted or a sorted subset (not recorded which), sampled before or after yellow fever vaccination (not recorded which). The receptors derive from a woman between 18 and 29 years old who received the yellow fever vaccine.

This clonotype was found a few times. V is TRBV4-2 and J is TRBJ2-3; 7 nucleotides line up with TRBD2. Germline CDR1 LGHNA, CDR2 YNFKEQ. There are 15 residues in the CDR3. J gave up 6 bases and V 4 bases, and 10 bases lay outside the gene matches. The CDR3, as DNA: TGTGCCAGCAGCCCGGGACTAACGATTACGGATACGCAGTATTTT. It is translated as CASSPGLTITDTQYF.

CDR3 in amino acids: CASSPGLAGGPFSGELFF. CDR3 nucleotides: TGTGCCAGCAGCCCCGGACTAGCGGGAGGGCCGTTTTCCGGGGAGCTGTTTTTT. The genes are TRBV5-5 and TRBJ2-2; 15 bases fit TRBD2. The V and J ends lost 4 bases and 6 bases, in that order; junction bases with no gene match: 10. The length of the CDR3 is 18 residues. Germline lookup yields CDR1 SGHKS and CDR2 YYEKEE (reference sequence).

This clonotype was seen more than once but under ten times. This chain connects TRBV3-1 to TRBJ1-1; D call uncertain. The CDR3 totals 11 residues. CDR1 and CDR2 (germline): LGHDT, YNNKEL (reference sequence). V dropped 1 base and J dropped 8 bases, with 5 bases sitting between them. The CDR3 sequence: CASSQGREAFF. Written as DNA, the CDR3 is TGTGCCAGCAGCCAAGGGCGGGAAGCTTTCTTT.

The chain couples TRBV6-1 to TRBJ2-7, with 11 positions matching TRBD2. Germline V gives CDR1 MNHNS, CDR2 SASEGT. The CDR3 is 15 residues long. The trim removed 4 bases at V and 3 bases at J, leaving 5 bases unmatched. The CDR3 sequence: CASSGAGTSGYEQYF. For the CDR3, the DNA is TGTGCCAGCAGTGGGGCCGGGACTAGCGGCTACGAGCAGTACTTC.

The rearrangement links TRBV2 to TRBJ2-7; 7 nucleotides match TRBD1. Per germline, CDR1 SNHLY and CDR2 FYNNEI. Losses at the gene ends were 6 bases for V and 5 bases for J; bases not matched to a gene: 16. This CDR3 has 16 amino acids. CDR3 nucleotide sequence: TGTGCCAGCAGCCCCTTCGGGGACAGTGTTCTGAACGAGCAGTACTTC. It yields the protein CASSPFGDSVLNEQYF. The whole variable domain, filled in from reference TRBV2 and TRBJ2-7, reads EPEVTQTPSHQVTQMGQEVILRCVPISNHLYFYWYRQILGQKVEFLVSFYNNEISEKSEIFDDQFSVERPDGSNFTLKIRSTKLEDSAMYFCASSPFGDSVLNEQYFGPGTRLTVT.

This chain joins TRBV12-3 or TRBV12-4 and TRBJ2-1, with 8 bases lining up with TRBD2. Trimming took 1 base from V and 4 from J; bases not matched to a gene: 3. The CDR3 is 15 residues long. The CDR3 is CASSLVAGTYNEQFF. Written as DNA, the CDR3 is TGTGCCAGCAGTTTAGTAGCGGGAACTTACAATGAGCAGTTCTTC.

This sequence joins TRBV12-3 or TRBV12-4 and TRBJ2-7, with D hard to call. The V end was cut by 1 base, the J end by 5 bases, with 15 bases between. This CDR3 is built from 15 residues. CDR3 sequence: CASSLDPLSMNEQYF. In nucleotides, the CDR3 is TGTGCCAGCAGTTTAGACCCCTTATCAATGAACGAGCAGTACTTC.

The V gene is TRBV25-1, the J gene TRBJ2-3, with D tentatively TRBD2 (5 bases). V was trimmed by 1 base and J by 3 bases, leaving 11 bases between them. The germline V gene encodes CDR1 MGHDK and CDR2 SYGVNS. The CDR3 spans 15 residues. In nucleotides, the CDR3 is TGTGCCAGCAGTGAATCCGGGGTTCGAACAGATACGCAGTATTTT. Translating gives CASSESGVRTDTQYF.

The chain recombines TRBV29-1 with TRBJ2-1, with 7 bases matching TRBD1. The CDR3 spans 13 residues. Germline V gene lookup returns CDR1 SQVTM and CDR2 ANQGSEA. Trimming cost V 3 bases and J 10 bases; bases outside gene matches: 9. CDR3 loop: CSVDRQGVREQFF. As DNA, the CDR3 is TGCAGCGTTGATCGGCAGGGGGTGAGGGAGCAGTTCTTC.

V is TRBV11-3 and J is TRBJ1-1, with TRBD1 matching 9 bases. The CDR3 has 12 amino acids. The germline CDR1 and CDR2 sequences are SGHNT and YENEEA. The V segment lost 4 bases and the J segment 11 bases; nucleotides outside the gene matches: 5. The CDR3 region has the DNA TGTGCCAGCAGCTGGGACAGGGTCAATGCTTTCTTT. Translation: CASSWDRVNAFF.

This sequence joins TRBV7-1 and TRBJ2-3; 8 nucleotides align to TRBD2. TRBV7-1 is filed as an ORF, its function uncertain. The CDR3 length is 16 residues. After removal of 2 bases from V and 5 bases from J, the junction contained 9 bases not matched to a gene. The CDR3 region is CASSSTPGLGGDTQYF. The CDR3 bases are TGTGCCAGCAGCTCAACACCGGGACTAGGCGGAGATACGCAGTATTTT.

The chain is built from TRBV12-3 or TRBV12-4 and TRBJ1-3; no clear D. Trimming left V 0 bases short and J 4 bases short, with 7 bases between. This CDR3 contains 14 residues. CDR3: CASSLAAGGNTIYF. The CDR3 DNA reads TGTGCCAGCAGTTTAGCTGCGGGCGGAAACACCATATATTTT.

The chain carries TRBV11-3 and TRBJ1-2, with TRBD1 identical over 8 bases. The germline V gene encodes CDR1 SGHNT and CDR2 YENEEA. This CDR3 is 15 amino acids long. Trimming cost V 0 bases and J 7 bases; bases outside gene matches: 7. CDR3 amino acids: CASSLDWTGSVGYTF. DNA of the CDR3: TGTGCCAGCAGCTTAGATTGGACAGGGTCGGTTGGCTACACCTTC.

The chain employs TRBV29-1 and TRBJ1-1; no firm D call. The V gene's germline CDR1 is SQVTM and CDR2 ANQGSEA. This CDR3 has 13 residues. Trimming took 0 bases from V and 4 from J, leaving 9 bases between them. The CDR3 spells CSVEDGGVTEAFF. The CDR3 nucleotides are TGCAGCGTTGAAGATGGTGGGGTCACTGAAGCTTTCTTT.

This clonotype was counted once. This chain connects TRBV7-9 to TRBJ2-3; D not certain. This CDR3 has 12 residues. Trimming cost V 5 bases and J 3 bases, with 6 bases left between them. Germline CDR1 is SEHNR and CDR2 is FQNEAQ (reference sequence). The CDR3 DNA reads TGTGCCAGCAGCGCCGAAACAGATACGCAGTATTTT. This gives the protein CASSAETDTQYF.

CDR3 in DNA: TGTGCCAGCAGTTTAGATTTGATCTCCTACGAGCAGTACTTC. It encodes CASSLDLISYEQYF. The chain couples TRBV12-3 or TRBV12-4 to TRBJ2-7; no clear D. The CDR3 totals 14 residues. V was shortened by 1 base and J by 0 bases, with 7 bases between the two germline ends.

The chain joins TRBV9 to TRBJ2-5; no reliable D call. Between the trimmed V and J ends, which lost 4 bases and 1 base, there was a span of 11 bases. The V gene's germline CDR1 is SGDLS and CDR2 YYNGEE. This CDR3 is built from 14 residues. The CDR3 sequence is CASSPLPLQETQYF. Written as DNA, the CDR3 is TGTGCCAGCAGCCCCCTTCCCCTCCAAGAGACCCAGTACTTC.

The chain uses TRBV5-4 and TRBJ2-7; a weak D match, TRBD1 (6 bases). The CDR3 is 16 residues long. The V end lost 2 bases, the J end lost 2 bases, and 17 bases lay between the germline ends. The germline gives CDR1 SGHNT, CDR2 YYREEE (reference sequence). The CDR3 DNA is TGTGCCAGCAGCTTCGAACCGGCAGGGGCGCCCTACGAGCAGTACTTC. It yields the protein CASSFEPAGAPYEQYF.

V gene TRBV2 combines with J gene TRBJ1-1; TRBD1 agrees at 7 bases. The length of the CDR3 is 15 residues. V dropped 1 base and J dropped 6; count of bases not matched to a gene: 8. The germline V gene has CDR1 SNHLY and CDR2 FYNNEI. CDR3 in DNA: TGTGCCAGCAGTGAAGTAGGAGGGGGCTTTGCTGAAGCTTTCTTT. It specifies CASSEVGGGFAEAFF.

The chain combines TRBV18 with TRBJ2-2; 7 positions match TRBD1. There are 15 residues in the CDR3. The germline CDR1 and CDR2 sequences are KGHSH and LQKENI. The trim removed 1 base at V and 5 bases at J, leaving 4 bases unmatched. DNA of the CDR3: TGTGCCAGCTCACCACGACAGGGTGAAACCGGGGAGCTGTTTTTT. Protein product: CASSPRQGETGELFF. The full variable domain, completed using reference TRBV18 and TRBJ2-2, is NAGVMQNPRHLVRRRGQEARLRCSPMKGHSHVYWYRQLPEEGLKFMVYLQKENIIDESGMPKERFSAEFPKEGPSILRIQQVVRGDSAAYFCASSPRQGETGELFFGEGSRLTVL.

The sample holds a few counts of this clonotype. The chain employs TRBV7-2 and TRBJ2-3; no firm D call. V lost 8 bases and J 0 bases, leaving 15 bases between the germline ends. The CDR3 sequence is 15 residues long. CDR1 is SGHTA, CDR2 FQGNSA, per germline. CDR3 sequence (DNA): TGTGCCAGCGGAACTGGCGCAGGCAGCACAGATACGCAGTATTTT. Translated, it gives CASGTGAGSTDTQYF. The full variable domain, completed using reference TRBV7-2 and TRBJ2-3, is GAGVSQSPSNKVTEKGKDVELRCDPISGHTALYWYRQSLGQGLEFLIYFQGNSAPDKSGLPSDRFSAERTGGSVSTLTIQRTQQEDSAVYLCASGTGAGSTDTQYFGPGTRLTVL.

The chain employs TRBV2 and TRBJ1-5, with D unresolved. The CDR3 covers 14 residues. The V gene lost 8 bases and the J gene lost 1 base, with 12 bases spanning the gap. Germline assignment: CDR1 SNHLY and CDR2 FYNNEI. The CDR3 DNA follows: TGTGCCAGCTTGAAAGACGTCAGCAATCAGCCCCAGCATTTT. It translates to CASLKDVSNQPQHF.

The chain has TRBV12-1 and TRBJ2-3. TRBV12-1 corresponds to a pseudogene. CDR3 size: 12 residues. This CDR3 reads CASSFSTDTQYF. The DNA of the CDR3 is TGTGCCAGCAGCTTTAGCACAGATACGCAGTATTTT.

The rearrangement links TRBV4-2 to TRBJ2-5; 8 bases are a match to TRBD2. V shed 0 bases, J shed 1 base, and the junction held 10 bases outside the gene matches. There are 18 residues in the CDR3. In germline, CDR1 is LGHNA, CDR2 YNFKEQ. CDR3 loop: CASSQDPVTSGFQETQYF. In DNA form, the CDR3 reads TGTGCCAGCAGCCAAGATCCCGTTACTAGCGGTTTCCAAGAGACCCAGTACTTC.

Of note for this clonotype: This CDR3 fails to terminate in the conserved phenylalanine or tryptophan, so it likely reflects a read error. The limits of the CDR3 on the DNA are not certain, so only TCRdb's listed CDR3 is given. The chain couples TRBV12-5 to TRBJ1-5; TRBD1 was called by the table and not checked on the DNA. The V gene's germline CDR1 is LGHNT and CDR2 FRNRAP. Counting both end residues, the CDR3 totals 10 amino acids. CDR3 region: CASGLVQTEV.

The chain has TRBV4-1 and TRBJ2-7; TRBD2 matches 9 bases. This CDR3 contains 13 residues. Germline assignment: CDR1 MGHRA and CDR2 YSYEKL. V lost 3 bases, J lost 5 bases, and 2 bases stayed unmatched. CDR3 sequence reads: CASSHLAGNEQYF. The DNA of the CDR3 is TGCGCCAGCAGCCATCTAGCGGGGAACGAGCAGTACTTC.